Below, 16 T cell receptor beta chains from the same sample are listed, as sequenced in a study of blood T cell repertoires in COVID-19 (dated by TCRdb to 2019 to 2021). The protocol used for the library was the immunoSEQ multiplex PCR assay. The clones in this table, taken by TCRdb from immuneACCESS, are in-frame only. Not every clone is retained; where verified, under half of the shortfall comes from an unresolved V gene, and the cause of the rest is unknown. This sample is represented by approximately 200,000 clones; roughly nine tenths of them were singletons. The biggest ten clones account for about 3% of the sample. Sample: PBMCs or T cells enriched from blood (not recorded which). Receptors were obtained from a woman between 18 and 30 years old in a cohort exposed to, infected with or recovered from COVID-19 (not recorded which).

V is TRBV5-1 and J is TRBJ1-2; TRBD1 matches at 7 bases. The CDR3 length is 14 residues. In germline, CDR1 is SGHRS, CDR2 YFSETQ. With 0 bases clipped from V and 4 bases from J, the junction kept 3 bases outside the gene matches. CDR3 loop: CASSLGTGPYGYTF. Written as DNA, the CDR3 is TGCGCCAGCAGCTTGGGGACAGGACCCTATGGCTACACCTTC.

V usage is TRBV7-2 and J usage is TRBJ2-5; 7 nucleotides align to TRBD1. This CDR3 has 14 amino acids. Unmatched junction bases numbered 3, after V lost 0 bases and J lost 5 bases. Germline-derived CDR1 and CDR2 are SGHTA and FQGNSA. The CDR3 protein is CASSLAGGDETQYF. CDR3 nucleotides: TGTGCCAGCAGCTTAGCAGGGGGCGATGAGACCCAGTACTTC.

The V and J genes are TRBV6-5 and TRBJ2-7; 7 bases line up with TRBD1. V shed 7 bases and J 3 bases; nucleotides not matched to a gene: 6. Germline CDR1 MNHEY, CDR2 SVGAGI. The CDR3 sequence is 13 residues long. CDR3 in DNA: TGTGCCAGCAACCCAGGGGGAAGCTACGAGCAGTACTTC. This encodes CASNPGGSYEQYF.

The chain carries TRBV7-2 and TRBJ2-1; tentative D call: TRBD1 (6 bases). Germline values: CDR1 SGHTA, CDR2 FQGNSA. V lost 1 base and J 8 bases, leaving 15 bases between the germline ends. The CDR3 is 15 amino acids. Written as DNA, the CDR3 is TGTGCCAGCAGCTTAGTACCAGGGGTTAACGATGAGCAGTTCTTC. This encodes CASSLVPGVNDEQFF. The full variable domain, in which reference TRBV7-2 and TRBJ2-1 provide the parts outside the CDR3, is GAGVSQSPSNKVTEKGKDVELRCDPISGHTALYWYRQSLGQGLEFLIYFQGNSAPDKSGLPSDRFSAERTGGSVSTLTIQRTQQEDSAVYLCASSLVPGVNDEQFFGPGTRLTVL.

This chain connects TRBV27 to TRBJ1-6; TRBD1 agrees at 7 bases. V was pared by 8 bases and J by 9 bases, with 4 bases of the junction left unmatched. The CDR3 extends over 12 amino acids. Germline CDR1 and CDR2: MNHEY and SMNVEV (reference sequence). The DNA for the CDR3 is TGTGCCAGCCGGGACAGTGGTTCACCCCTCCACTTT. The encoded protein is CASRDSGSPLHF.

The chain has TRBV5-1 and TRBJ1-6; D perhaps matches TRBD1 (6 bases). Germline CDR1 SGHRS, CDR2 YFSETQ. This CDR3 spans 12 amino acids. V gave up 5 bases and J gave up 10 bases, with 10 bases separating them. The CDR3 loop is CASRLQGSPLHF. Here the CDR3 DNA reads TGCGCCAGCAGACTACAGGGCTCACCCCTCCACTTT.

This rearrangement joins TRBV25-1 to TRBJ2-1, with D perhaps TRBD1 (5 bases). The V gene's germline CDR1 is MGHDK and CDR2 SYGVNS. This CDR3 is 15 amino acids long. The germline V and J ends were trimmed by 8 bases and 2 bases, with 16 bases remaining between them. CDR3 region: CASGSASGPYNEQFF. Here the CDR3 DNA reads TGTGCCAGCGGGTCAGCATCAGGGCCCTACAATGAGCAGTTCTTC.

J is TRBJ2-5 and V is TRBV3-1 (or the pseudogene TRBV3-2), with TRBD2 matching over 7 bases. There are 14 residues in the CDR3. V shed 6 bases and J 7 bases; nucleotides not matched to a gene: 11. Germline V gives CDR1 LGHDT, CDR2 YNNKEL (reference sequence). CDR3: CASSPLAVEGTQYF. CDR3 DNA: TGTGCCAGCAGTCCCCTAGCGGTTGAGGGGACCCAGTACTTC.

The V call is TRBV6-5, the J call TRBJ2-1, with a possible D match to TRBD1 (5 bases). The CDR3 spans 13 residues. V dropped 8 bases and J dropped 10 bases, with 18 bases sitting between them. CDR1 MNHEY and CDR2 SVGAGI come from the germline V gene. The DNA of the CDR3 is TGTGCCAGCCGGTCAGGGTCCGCTCAAGAGCAGTTCTTC. This encodes CASRSGSAQEQFF.

The chain employs TRBV3-1 (or the pseudogene TRBV3-2) and TRBJ1-1, with D unresolved. Germline V lookup: CDR1 LGHDT, CDR2 YNNKEL (reference sequence). V was pared by 5 bases and J by 1 base, with 5 bases between. The length of the CDR3 is 12 residues. CDR3 region: CASSIRNTEAFF. The DNA for the CDR3 is TGTGCCAGCAGCATTCGGAACACTGAAGCTTTCTTT.

The CDR3 DNA follows: TGTGCCAGCAGTTTAATGGAGGGAGCAGATACGCAGTATTTT. Residues: CASSLMEGADTQYF. The chain combines TRBV27 with TRBJ2-3; possibly TRBD2 for D (6 bases). Trimming cost V 2 bases and J 4 bases, with 10 bases left between them. Germline V CDR1 and CDR2: MNHEY, SMNVEV (reference sequence). The CDR3 contains 14 residues.

This rearrangement joins TRBV29-1 to TRBJ2-1; 7 nucleotides line up with TRBD2. Germline CDR1 SQVTM, CDR2 ANQGSEA. V lost 7 bases to trimming and J lost 5 bases; unmatched junction nucleotides: 8. There are 13 residues in the CDR3. CDR3 residues: CSAGTTSDNEQFF. The DNA of the CDR3 is TGCAGCGCCGGGACTACATCGGACAATGAGCAGTTCTTC.

In nucleotides, the CDR3 is TGTGCCAGCAGCTCCCGGGCGGGAGGTTCCCACGAGCAGTACTTC. Translated: CASSSRAGGSHEQYF. The chain is built from TRBV5-6 and TRBJ2-7; 8 nucleotides match TRBD2. CDR1 and CDR2 from the germline V gene are SGHDT and YYEEEE. V lost 3 bases and J lost 5; bases outside the gene matches: 10. The CDR3 is 15 residues long.

As regards this clone: Other DNA sequences of this sample code for an identical CDR3. J is TRBJ1-1 and V is TRBV6-1; no clear D. The CDR3 runs 13 residues. V lost 1 base and J 1 base, leaving 4 bases between the germline ends. Germline CDR1 is MNHNS and CDR2 is SASEGT. The CDR3 sequence: CASSEDWNTEAFF. CDR3 coding DNA: TGTGCCAGCAGTGAAGACTGGAACACTGAAGCTTTCTTT.

Turning to this clone: Other DNA sequences within the sample encode an identical CDR3. The genes are TRBV5-4 and TRBJ2-7; D call uncertain. CDR1 and CDR2 from the germline V gene are SGHNT and YYREEE (reference sequence). V was clipped by 3 bases and J by 1 base, with 2 bases between them. The CDR3 is 11 residues long. The CDR3 DNA sequence: TGTGCCAGCAGCTCTTCCTACGAGCAGTACTTC. The encoded protein is CASSSSYEQYF. Variable domain in full (rest from reference TRBV5-4 and TRBJ2-7): ETGVTQSPTHLIKTRGQQVTLRCSSQSGHNTVSWYQQALGQGPQFIFQYYREEENGRGNFPPRFSGLQFPNYSSELNVNALELDDSALYLCASSSSYEQYFGPGTRLTVT.

This rearrangement joins TRBV18 to TRBJ2-7, with D possibly TRBD1 on 7 matching bases. Trimming left V 2 bases short and J 2 bases short, with 19 bases between. This CDR3 comprises 17 residues. Germline V gene lookup returns CDR1 KGHSH and CDR2 LQKENI. CDR3 in DNA: TGTGCCAGCTCACCATCGCCGAGGACAGGACTAACCTACGAGCAGTACTTC. Amino acid sequence: CASSPSPRTGLTYEQYF. The whole variable domain, remainder taken from reference TRBV18 and TRBJ2-7, is NAGVMQNPRHLVRRRGQEARLRCSPMKGHSHVYWYRQLPEEGLKFMVYLQKENIIDESGMPKERFSAEFPKEGPSILRIQQVVRGDSAAYFCASSPSPRTGLTYEQYFGPGTRLTVT.